This T cell receptor beta chain comes out of a study of metastatic and nonmetastatic thyroid tumors. Overall study: Repertoires of blood and of tissue (tumor or nodule) from malignant and benign thyroid patients were compared. The study's findings and limits: Benign nodules reportedly had significantly lower TCR beta diversity than malignant thyroid tumors in blood and tumor.

Per the authors' pipeline: Across clinicopathological groups, CDR3 differences served as the basis for building a distant-metastasis classifier for papillary thyroid cancer. TCRdb re-clonotyped the PCR reads via MiXCR. TCRdb's processing, not the authors', yielded these V and J calls. The data hold more than 40,000 clones, with less than 35% observed a single time. This clone came up many times. What it binds is unknown. Prior to thyroid surgery, none of the patients had received any treatment. V shed 6 bases and J 5 bases; nucleotides not matched to a gene: 6. The CDR3 consists of 14 residues. Germline CDR1 SGHRS, CDR2 YFSETQ.

The origin of this receptor is a male donor with papillary thyroid cancer or a benign thyroid nodule (not recorded which). Some clones in this sample may be carry-over from other donors' samples. The sequencing input was blood. The chain combines TRBV5-1 with TRBJ2-5; 11 bases line up with TRBD2. This CDR3 reads CASTGLAGGETQYF. The CDR3 DNA follows: TGCGCCAGCACCGGACTAGCGGGTGGCGAGACCCAGTACTTC.